The 20 T cell receptor beta chains reported below all come from one sample, sequenced in a study of graft-versus-host responses after intestinal transplantation (dated by TCRdb to about 2021). Library generation was performed with the immunoSEQ multiplex PCR assay. The clones in this table, taken by TCRdb from immuneACCESS, are in-frame only. Not every clone is retained; where verified, under half of the shortfall comes from an unresolved V gene, and the cause of the rest is unknown. This sample comprises several thousand clones, 89% of them detected only once. The leading ten clones occupy 4.9% of the sample. The input for sequencing was PBMCs, taken roughly 87 days after transplant. The receptor set was obtained from a human patient who received an intestinal transplant, so some T cells may come from the graft donor.

CDR3: CASSTRDRDSYGYTF. CDR3 nucleotides: TGCGCCAGCAGCACCCGGGACAGGGATTCCTATGGCTACACCTTC. The chain links TRBV4-1 to TRBJ1-2; 9 bases match TRBD1. The CDR3 consists of 15 residues. Losses at the gene ends were 5 bases for V and 4 bases for J; bases not matched to a gene: 8. Germline V gene sequence: CDR1 MGHRA, CDR2 YSYEKL.

The chain is built from TRBV7-6 and TRBJ2-3; 15 bases map to TRBD2. Per the germline V gene, CDR1 is SGHVS and CDR2 is FNYEAQ. V lost 2 bases, J lost 3 bases, and 3 bases stayed unmatched. This CDR3 comprises 17 residues. The DNA of the CDR3 is TGTGCCAGCAGCTTACGGACTAGCGGGGGGGCGACAGATACGCAGTATTTT. Its translation is CASSLRTSGGATDTQYF.

This rearrangement joins TRBV7-2 to TRBJ1-3, with D uncertain. Germline CDR1 reads SGHTA; CDR2 reads FQGNSA. Trimming left V 1 base short and J 0 bases short, with 7 bases between. The CDR3 sequence is 15 residues long. This CDR3 reads CASSLGSLSGNTIYF. CDR3 DNA sequence: TGTGCCAGCAGCTTAGGGAGCCTCTCTGGAAACACCATATATTTT.

This clone has only a few counts. The gene calls are TRBV5-6 and TRBJ1-4; 8 bases are shared with TRBD1. Germline CDR1 is SGHDT and CDR2 is YYEEEE. This CDR3 region has 14 residues. V was clipped by 4 bases and J by 8 bases; unmatched bases: 7. CDR3 amino acids: CASSTGQEGEKLFF. CDR3 bases: TGTGCCAGCAGCACGGGACAGGAGGGGGAAAAACTGTTTTTT.

This chain connects TRBV11-2 to TRBJ2-7, with a possible D match to TRBD2 (5 bases). CDR3 length: 15 residues. Germline V lookup: CDR1 SGHAT, CDR2 FQNNGV. V shed 0 bases and J shed 0 bases, with 9 bases lying between them. CDR3 nucleotides: TGTGCCAGCAGCTTAGATGAGGGATACTCCTACGAGCAGTACGTC. Amino acids: CASSLDEGYSYEQYV.

V gene TRBV19 combines with J gene TRBJ2-3; D may be TRBD1 or TRBD2 (5 bases each). Germline lookup yields CDR1 LNHDA and CDR2 SQIVND (reference sequence). Trimming stripped 6 bases from V and 2 bases from J, with 15 bases between. This CDR3 is built from 15 residues. The CDR3 region has the DNA TGTGCCAGTAGACCGGGACCGCATAACACAGATACGCAGTATTTT. This translates into CASRPGPHNTDTQYF. Full variable domain (rest looked up from reference TRBV19 and TRBJ2-3): DGGITQSPKYLFRKEGQNVTLSCEQNLNHDAMYWYRQDPGQGLRLIYYSQIVNDFQKGDIAEGYSVSREKKESFPLTVTSAQKNPTAFYLCASRPGPHNTDTQYFGPGTRLTVL.

The chain combines TRBV6-5 with TRBJ2-1; 7 nucleotides agree with TRBD2. The germline CDR1 and CDR2 sequences are MNHEY and SVGAGI. The CDR3 is made up of 14 amino acids. The V gene end was trimmed by 4 bases and the J gene end by 8 bases; junction bases not matched to a gene: 8. This CDR3 is CASSLPGGLDEQFF. Here the CDR3 DNA reads TGTGCCAGCAGTTTGCCGGGGGGACTTGATGAGCAGTTCTTC.

The V and J genes are TRBV9 and TRBJ1-3; unclear D gene. Trimming left V 1 base short and J 1 base short, with 9 bases between. This CDR3 is 15 amino acids long. CDR1 and CDR2 from the germline V gene are SGDLS and YYNGEE. The CDR3 here is CASSVNPDSGNTIYF. The CDR3 region has the DNA TGTGCCAGCAGCGTAAACCCAGATTCTGGAAACACCATATATTTT.

This clone was detected once. The chain has TRBV6-6 and TRBJ1-5; 8 nucleotides match TRBD1. The CDR3 consists of 16 residues. The ends lost 7 bases at V and 2 bases at J; junction bases unmatched: 10. Germline CDR1 is MNHNY and CDR2 is SVGAGI (reference sequence). The CDR3 DNA sequence: TGTGCCAGCACCCCGCGGTTGGACAGGGGCAATCAGCCCCAGCATTTT. This gives the protein CASTPRLDRGNQPQHF.

The V gene is TRBV6-4, the J gene TRBJ1-4; D is undetermined. The CDR3 length is 13 residues. Germline CDR1 and CDR2: MRHNA and SNTAGT. The V gene lost 2 bases and the J gene lost 8 bases, with 9 bases spanning the gap. The CDR3 here is CASSDRAREKLFF. CDR3 DNA: TGTGCCAGCAGTGACAGGGCTAGGGAAAAACTGTTTTTT.

This clone has more than one count but fewer than ten. The V call is TRBV5-6, the J call TRBJ1-5; D perhaps matches TRBD1 (6 bases). CDR3 length: 14 amino acids. The ends were cut back, 3 bases at V and 5 bases at J, with 12 bases in the middle. Germline V gene lookup returns CDR1 SGHDT and CDR2 YYEEEE. CDR3 amino acids: CASSWGGLDQPQHF. CDR3 nucleotides: TGTGCCAGCAGCTGGGGGGGGCTAGATCAGCCCCAGCATTTT.

V usage is TRBV10-3 and J usage is TRBJ1-1; 10 bases fit TRBD1. CDR1 and CDR2 (germline): ENHRY, SYGVKD. J lost 6 bases, V lost 3 bases, and 4 bases had no gene match. This CDR3 is built from 14 residues. The CDR3 sequence is CAISDEDRGAEAFF. The CDR3 coding sequence is TGTGCCATCAGTGACGAGGACAGGGGGGCTGAAGCTTTCTTT.

The chain couples TRBV4-1 to TRBJ1-2; D unresolved. In germline, CDR1 is MGHRA, CDR2 YSYEKL. V lost 0 bases to trimming and J lost 6 bases, with 8 bases between them. This CDR3 has 13 amino acids. The CDR3 region has the DNA TGCGCCAGCAGCCAAGATGGGAGGAATGGCTACACCTTC. It codes for CASSQDGRNGYTF.

The V gene is TRBV28, the J gene TRBJ2-5; 8 bases agree with TRBD1. Looked up from germline, CDR1 is MDHEN and CDR2 is SYDVKM. The CDR3 runs to 16 residues. The V segment lost 5 bases and the J segment 0 bases; nucleotides outside the gene matches: 8. The CDR3 is CASSTEDRAYQETQYF. DNA for the CDR3: TGTGCCAGCAGTACTGAGGACAGGGCATACCAAGAGACCCAGTACTTC.

The chain couples TRBV30 to TRBJ2-7; 13 bases align to TRBD2. After removal of 1 base from V and 2 bases from J, the junction contained 8 bases not matched to a gene. CDR3 length equals 17 residues. From germline, CDR1 is GTSNPN and CDR2 SVGIG (reference sequence). The CDR3 DNA follows: TGTGCCTGGAGTGATAGGTGGACTAGCGGGGGTACCTACGAGCAGTACTTC. This encodes CAWSDRWTSGGTYEQYF.

This sequence joins TRBV7-9 and TRBJ1-2; D perhaps matches TRBD1 (5 bases). The CDR3 runs to 14 residues. The V gene lost 5 bases and the J gene lost 5 bases, with 15 bases spanning the gap. The germline V gene encodes CDR1 SEHNR and CDR2 FQNEAQ (reference sequence). The CDR3 nucleotides read TGTGCCAGCAGCGTTACCGGGACGGATTATGGCTACACCTTC. Encoded protein: CASSVTGTDYGYTF.

The CDR3 sequence: CASSGLAGGFTDTQYF. The CDR3 region has the DNA TGTGCCAGCAGCGGACTAGCGGGAGGTTTCACAGATACGCAGTATTTT. The V gene is TRBV28, the J gene TRBJ2-3; 14 nucleotides agree with TRBD2. The germline V gene encodes CDR1 MDHEN and CDR2 SYDVKM. Unmatched junction bases numbered 4, after V lost 6 bases and J lost 2 bases. CDR3 length equals 16 residues. Using reference TRBV28 and TRBJ2-3 for the parts outside the CDR3, the full variable domain is DVKVTQSSRYLVKRTGEKVFLECVQDMDHENMFWYRQDPGLGLRLIYFSYDVKMKEKGDIPEGYSVSREKKERFSLILESASTNQTSMYLCASSGLAGGFTDTQYFGPGTRLTVL.

The rearrangement links TRBV29-1 to TRBJ2-3; D ambiguous. The CDR3 runs to 18 residues. The V and J ends lost 0 bases and 0 bases respectively, with 19 bases between them. CDR1 is SQVTM and CDR2 is ANQGSEA in the germline V gene. CDR3 sequence (DNA): TGCAGCGTTGAAGATCGTATGCCCCGGCGCGCTAGCACAGATACGCAGTATTTT. This gives the protein CSVEDRMPRRASTDTQYF.

The chain joins TRBV7-9 to TRBJ1-2, with TRBD1 identical over 9 bases. The CDR3 has 11 residues. J was trimmed by 7 bases and V by 10 bases; bases with no gene match: 4. Germline CDR1 SEHNR, CDR2 FQNEAQ (reference sequence). The CDR3 protein is CATGQGFGYTF. The DNA of the CDR3 is TGTGCCACGGGACAGGGTTTTGGCTACACCTTC.

The gene calls are TRBV7-2 and TRBJ2-5; 12 nucleotides match TRBD2. The CDR3 is made up of 16 amino acids. Unmatched junction bases numbered 1, after V lost 0 bases and J lost 2 bases. Per the germline V gene, CDR1 is SGHTA and CDR2 is FQGNSA. The CDR3 DNA follows: TGTGCCAGCAGCTTAGCGCTAGCGGGGGGGCAAGAGACCCAGTACTTC. Residues: CASSLALAGGQETQYF.